These 21 T cell receptor beta chains came from one sample sequenced in a study of identical twins. TCRdb reprocessed the 5' RACE reads via MiXCR and lists one record per CDR3 protein. The sample has 200,000 to 300,000 distinct CDR3 sequences; about 7% are singletons. The same data also contributed to another study, on yellow fever vaccine responses in identical twins.

The sequencing sample was made of memory (CD45RO+) T cells sorted from blood. All receptors come from a woman between 18 and 29 years old in good health.

In its sample, this clonotype was seen many times. The CDR3 DNA reads TGTGCCAGCAGCCAAGATCAAGTAAGGGGAGAAGCTTTCTTT. This translates into CASSQDQVRGEAFF. The gene calls are TRBV3-1 and TRBJ1-1, with a tentative D call TRBD1 (5 bases). This CDR3 spans 14 amino acids. Germline V lookup: CDR1 LGHDT, CDR2 YNNKEL (reference sequence). The V gene lost 0 bases and the J gene lost 8 bases, with 13 bases spanning the gap.

This clonotype was counted many times. The gene calls are TRBV7-8 and TRBJ2-3; no reliable D call. With 2 bases removed from V and 1 base from J, the gap between germline ends came to 7 bases. There are 14 residues in the CDR3. Germline-derived CDR1 and CDR2 are SGHVS and FQNEAQ. CDR3 in DNA: TGTGCCAGCAGCTTATACCAGGGCACAGATACGCAGTATTTT. Residues: CASSLYQGTDTQYF.

Ten or more counts support this clonotype. The genes are TRBV7-6 and TRBJ2-3; TRBD2 matches at 10 bases. V dropped 5 bases and J dropped 4; count of bases not matched to a gene: 15. This CDR3 has 18 amino acids. The germline V gene has CDR1 SGHVS and CDR2 FNYEAQ. CDR3 DNA sequence: TGTGCCAGCAGCCCCTCACCCCCAGCGGGAGGGCCAGCAGATACGCAGTATTTT. As protein: CASSPSPPAGGPADTQYF.

At least ten counts were recorded for this clonotype. This rearrangement joins TRBV7-9 to TRBJ2-2; D gene unclear. The CDR3 sequence is 14 residues long. Germline V gene data show CDR1 as SEHNR and CDR2 as FQNEAQ (reference sequence). V was clipped by 3 bases and J by 0 bases, with 5 bases between them. The CDR3 sequence is CASSFTANTGELFF. The CDR3 nucleotides are TGTGCCAGCAGCTTCACAGCGAACACCGGGGAGCTGTTTTTT.

This clonotype was counted many times. V usage is TRBV7-8 and J usage is TRBJ2-1, with TRBD1 matching over 8 bases. Germline V gene lookup returns CDR1 SGHVS and CDR2 FQNEAQ. The CDR3 is 14 amino acids. The ends lost 2 bases at V and 5 bases at J; junction bases unmatched: 2. The CDR3 sequence is CASSLQGANNEQFF. CDR3 bases: TGTGCCAGCAGCTTACAGGGGGCTAACAATGAGCAGTTCTTC.

V is TRBV28 and J is TRBJ1-2; D is ambiguous. Germline V gene lookup returns CDR1 MDHEN and CDR2 SYDVKM. The ends were cut back, 6 bases at V and 1 base at J, with 12 bases in the middle. The CDR3 is 14 amino acids. CDR3 coding DNA: TGTGCCAGCAGCCTCAGACCGCTTAACTATGGCTACACCTTC. Amino acids: CASSLRPLNYGYTF.

About this clonotype: Here the CDR3 omits its conserved ending phenylalanine or tryptophan, so a read error is the likely source. The chain uses TRBV7-9 and TRBJ2-1; no reliable D call. This CDR3 has 13 amino acids. Per germline, CDR1 SEHNR and CDR2 FQNEAQ (reference sequence). V was shortened by 5 bases and J by 5 bases, with 10 bases between the two germline ends. CDR3 in amino acids: CASSREPHNEQFY. CDR3 nucleotides: TGTGCCAGCAGCAGGGAACCCCACAATGAGCAGTTCTAC.

This clonotype was picked up many times. The rearrangement links TRBV27 to TRBJ2-7; perhaps TRBD1 as D (6 bases). Trimming pared 5 bases from V and 3 bases from J, leaving 11 bases between. This CDR3 has 13 residues. From germline, CDR1 is MNHEY and CDR2 SMNVEV (reference sequence). CDR3 coding DNA: TGTGCCAGCAGTCCGGGACAAAACTACGAGCAGTACTTC. Translation gives CASSPGQNYEQYF.

The chain is built from TRBV5-4 and TRBJ2-1; 8 bases line up with TRBD2. This CDR3 is 18 amino acids long. V was clipped by 0 bases and J by 3 bases; unmatched bases: 11. Germline CDR1 SGHNT, CDR2 YYREEE (reference sequence). CDR3 DNA sequence: TGTGCCAGCAGCTTGGATATCAGGACTAGCATATACTACAATGAGCAGTTCTTC. Its protein is CASSLDIRTSIYYNEQFF.

In its sample, this clonotype was seen many times. This chain uses TRBV24-1 with TRBJ2-2; 7 nucleotides agree with TRBD1. J gave up 8 bases and V 5 bases, and 13 bases lay outside the gene matches. Looked up from germline, CDR1 is KGHDR and CDR2 is SFDVKD. The CDR3 has 16 amino acids. The CDR3 DNA sequence: TGTGCCACCAGTGGCCTACAGGGGACGCCGGAGGGGGAGCTGTTTTTT. Translating gives CATSGLQGTPEGELFF.

This clonotype was recorded at least ten times. This chain joins TRBV3-1 and TRBJ2-1; 10 bases align to TRBD2. The germline V gene encodes CDR1 LGHDT and CDR2 YNNKEL (reference sequence). The CDR3 length is 15 residues. Trimming cost V 3 bases and J 8 bases; bases outside gene matches: 7. This CDR3 reads CASSHSSGGIDEQFF. Here the CDR3 DNA reads TGTGCCAGCAGCCACAGTAGCGGGGGGATAGATGAGCAGTTCTTC.

This clonotype has a count of ten or more. The rearrangement links TRBV7-9 to TRBJ2-7; 8 bases are a match to TRBD1. This CDR3 spans 14 amino acids. J was trimmed by 2 bases and V by 7 bases; bases with no gene match: 7. CDR1 and CDR2 (germline): SEHNR, FQNEAQ (reference sequence). CDR3 nucleotide sequence: TGTGCCAGCAACGAAATACAGGGGGCCTACGAGCAGTACTTC. Its protein is CASNEIQGAYEQYF. Variable domain in full (rest from reference TRBV7-9 and TRBJ2-7): DTGVSQNPRHKITKRGQNVTFRCDPISEHNRLYWYRQTLGQGPEFLTYFQNEAQLEKSRLLSDRFSAERPKGSFSTLEIQRTEQGDSAMYLCASNEIQGAYEQYFGPGTRLTVT.

This clonotype was observed many times. CDR3 protein: CASSLIPSGSHLRGNEQFF. The CDR3 DNA reads TGCGCCAGCAGCTTGATCCCCAGCGGGAGTCACTTACGCGGTAATGAGCAGTTCTTC. This chain uses TRBV5-1 with TRBJ2-1; 8 bases are a match to TRBD2. There are 19 residues in the CDR3. The V and J ends lost 1 base and 7 bases, in that order; junction bases with no gene match: 19. Germline V lookup: CDR1 SGHRS, CDR2 YFSETQ.

The chain has TRBV27 and TRBJ2-6; weak D call: TRBD2 (6 bases). The CDR3 contains 18 residues. Trimming shortened V by 6 bases and J by 0 bases, and 18 bases separated the two germline ends. The germline gives CDR1 MNHEY, CDR2 SMNVEV (reference sequence). The DNA of the CDR3 is TGTGCCAGCAGCTCTCGGGGGTTCGACCCCTCTGGGGCCAACGTCCTGACTTTC. This sequence encodes CASSSRGFDPSGANVLTF.

This clonotype was detected only a few times. The V call is TRBV10-3, the J call TRBJ2-1; 11 nucleotides agree with TRBD2. CDR1 and CDR2 from the germline V gene are ENHRY and SYGVKD. The CDR3 runs 14 residues. V trimming: 9 bases; J trimming: 0 bases; junction bases outside the gene matches: 1. The CDR3 loop reads CAITSGSSYNEQFF. The CDR3 DNA is TGTGCCATAACTAGCGGGAGCTCCTACAATGAGCAGTTCTTC.

This clonotype has just a few counts. The chain links TRBV7-3 to TRBJ1-2; D is perhaps TRBD1 (6 bases). The V end lost 5 bases, the J end lost 9 bases, and 16 bases lay between the germline ends. This CDR3 is built from 13 residues. Germline CDR1 and CDR2: SGHTA and FQGTGA. The CDR3 sequence is CASSEPGTRSYTF. Written as DNA, the CDR3 is TGTGCCAGCAGCGAACCCGGGACAAGAAGCTACACCTTC.

In its sample, this clonotype was seen many times. The chain couples TRBV10-2 to TRBJ2-1; D unclear. CDR1 WSHSY and CDR2 SAAADI come from the germline V gene. The V end lost 8 bases, the J end lost 0 bases, and 8 bases lay between the germline ends. The CDR3 loop spans 13 amino acids. The CDR3 nucleotides are TGCGCCAGCGGCAGGAGCTCCTACAATGAGCAGTTCTTC. Its translation: CASGRSSYNEQFF.

V usage is TRBV7-2 and J usage is TRBJ2-3, with D possibly TRBD2 on 6 matching bases. CDR3 size: 15 residues. From germline, CDR1 is SGHTA and CDR2 FQGNSA. Trimming took off 4 bases at V and 5 bases at J, with 16 bases between the two ends. The CDR3 nucleotides read TGTGCCAGCAGCTCGAAAGCGGGTATGGGAGATACGCAGTATTTT. Translating gives CASSSKAGMGDTQYF.

V and J are TRBV12-3 or TRBV12-4 and TRBJ1-6; D might be TRBD1 (5 bases). V lost 7 bases and J lost 7, with 17 bases in between. The CDR3 runs to 15 residues. CDR3 amino acids: CASTPSGPENSPLHF. DNA of the CDR3: TGTGCCAGCACCCCTTCGGGGCCCGAGAATTCACCCCTCCACTTT.

This clonotype was seen repeatedly, ten times or more. The chain has TRBV20-1 and TRBJ2-7, with 8 bases lining up with TRBD2. Germline loops: CDR1 DFQATT, CDR2 SNEGSKA (reference sequence). This CDR3 has 13 residues. V shed 7 bases, J shed 4 bases, and the junction held 9 bases outside the gene matches. The CDR3 loop reads CSVPGGPPYEQYF. For the CDR3, the DNA is TGCAGTGTACCGGGAGGGCCGCCATACGAGCAGTACTTC.

This clonotype was recorded many times. The rearrangement uses TRBV12-3 or TRBV12-4 and TRBJ1-5; D possibly corresponds to TRBD1 (5 bases). Trimming took off 2 bases at V and 4 bases at J, with 9 bases between the two ends. The CDR3 contains 14 residues. The DNA for the CDR3 is TGTGCCAGCAGTTTACAGGGATCGAATCAGCCCCAGCATTTT. Its protein is CASSLQGSNQPQHF.